This T cell receptor beta chain was captured in a study of human T cells and chemical hapten exposure. Study details: Small volume differences among pooled libraries mainly caused per-sample TCR yield variation.

Study results and limitations: No shift was seen in TCRs above 1 in 1000 frequency with DPC sensitization.

From whole blood left unfractionated, total RNA was extracted. This clonotype was seen repeatedly, ten times or more. The antigen is undetermined. Unique molecular identifiers were linked by the library to individual cDNA molecules. Under the authors' procedure: 96,000 or so TCRs per sample was the median, with a range of roughly 20,000 to 750,000. From the 5' RACE reads, TCRdb called clonotypes with MiXCR, one entry per CDR3 protein. For this entry, the V and J calls and clone size follow TCRdb and not the study's own pipeline. The data contain about 140,000 distinct CDR3 sequences, 4.1% of them singletons. The sequence was collected from a female donor in good health.

The CDR3 region is CASSLGRSGQETQYF. CDR3 bases: TGTGCCAGCAGCTTAGGGCGTAGCGGACAAGAGACCCAGTACTTC. J is TRBJ2-5 and V is TRBV11-2; D may be TRBD2 (6 bases). V shed 1 base and J shed 2 bases, with 11 bases lying between them. The CDR3 spans 15 residues. CDR1 and CDR2 (germline): SGHAT, FQNNGV. Complete variable domain (other parts from reference TRBV11-2 and TRBJ2-5): EAGVAQSPRYKIIEKRQSVAFWCNPISGHATLYWYQQILGQGPKLLIQFQNNGVVDDSQLPKDRFSAERLKGVDSTLKIQPAKLEDSAVYLCASSLGRSGQETQYFGPGTRLLVL.